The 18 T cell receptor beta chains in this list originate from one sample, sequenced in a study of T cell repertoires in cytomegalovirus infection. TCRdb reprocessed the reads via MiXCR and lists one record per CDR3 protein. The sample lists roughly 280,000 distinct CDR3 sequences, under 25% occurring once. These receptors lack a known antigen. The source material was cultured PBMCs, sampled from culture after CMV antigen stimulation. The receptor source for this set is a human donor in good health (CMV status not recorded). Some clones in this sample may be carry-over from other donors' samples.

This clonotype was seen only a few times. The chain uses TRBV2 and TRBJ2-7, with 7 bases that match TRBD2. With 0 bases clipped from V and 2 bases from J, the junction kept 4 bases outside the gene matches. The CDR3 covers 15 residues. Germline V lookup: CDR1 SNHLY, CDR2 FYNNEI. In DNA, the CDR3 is TGTGCCAGCAGTGAAGCCCAGCGGGGCGCCTACGAGCAGTACGTC. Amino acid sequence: CASSEAQRGAYEQYV.

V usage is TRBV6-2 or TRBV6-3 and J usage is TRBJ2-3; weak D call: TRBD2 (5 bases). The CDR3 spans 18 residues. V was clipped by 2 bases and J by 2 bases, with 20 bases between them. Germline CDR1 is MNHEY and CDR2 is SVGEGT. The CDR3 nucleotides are TGTGCCAGCAGTTACCTCCCCGAGCGGAATGCGAACACAGATACGCAGTATTTT. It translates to CASSYLPERNANTDTQYF.

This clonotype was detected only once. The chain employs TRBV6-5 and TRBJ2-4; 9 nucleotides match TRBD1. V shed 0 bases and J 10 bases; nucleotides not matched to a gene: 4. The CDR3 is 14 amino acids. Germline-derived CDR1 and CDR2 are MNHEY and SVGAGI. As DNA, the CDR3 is TGTGCCAGCAGTTACTCCGGGACAGGGCGTATTCAGTACTTC. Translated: CASSYSGTGRIQYF.

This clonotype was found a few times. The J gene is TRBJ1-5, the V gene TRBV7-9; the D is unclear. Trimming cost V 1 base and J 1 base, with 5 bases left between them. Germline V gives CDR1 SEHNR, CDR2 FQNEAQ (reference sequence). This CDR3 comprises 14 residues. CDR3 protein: CASSLVASNQPQHF. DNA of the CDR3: TGTGCCAGCAGCTTAGTGGCCAGCAATCAGCCCCAGCATTTT.

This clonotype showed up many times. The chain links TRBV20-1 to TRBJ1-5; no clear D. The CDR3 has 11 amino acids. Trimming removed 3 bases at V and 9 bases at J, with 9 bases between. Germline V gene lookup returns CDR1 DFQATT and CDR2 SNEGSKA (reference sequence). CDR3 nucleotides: TGCAGTGCTAGTTCCGATGGGCCCCAGCATTTT. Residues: CSASSDGPQHF.

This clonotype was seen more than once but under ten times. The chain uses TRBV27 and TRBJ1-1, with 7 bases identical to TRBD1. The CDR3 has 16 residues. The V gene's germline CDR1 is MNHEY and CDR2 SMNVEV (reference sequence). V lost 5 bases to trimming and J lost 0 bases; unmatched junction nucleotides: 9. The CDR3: CASSPRQGGMNTEAFF. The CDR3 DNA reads TGTGCCAGCAGTCCACGACAGGGAGGGATGAACACTGAAGCTTTCTTT.

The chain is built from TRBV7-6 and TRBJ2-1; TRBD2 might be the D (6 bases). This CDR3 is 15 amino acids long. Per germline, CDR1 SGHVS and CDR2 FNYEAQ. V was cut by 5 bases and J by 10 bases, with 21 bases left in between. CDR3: CASSRSGSRGGEQFF. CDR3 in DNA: TGTGCCAGCAGCCGCTCGGGATCTAGAGGAGGGGAGCAGTTCTTC.

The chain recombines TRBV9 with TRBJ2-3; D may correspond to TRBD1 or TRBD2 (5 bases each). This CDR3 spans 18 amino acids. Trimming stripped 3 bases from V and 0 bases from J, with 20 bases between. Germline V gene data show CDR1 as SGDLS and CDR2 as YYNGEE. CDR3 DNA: TGTGCCAGCAGCGAACAAACGGGACCGCCAAAGAGCACAGATACGCAGTATTTT. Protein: CASSEQTGPPKSTDTQYF.

The CDR3 sequence is CASSLLRDRAFHEQFF. CDR3 nucleotide sequence: TGTGCCAGCAGCTTACTTAGAGACAGGGCCTTTCATGAGCAGTTCTTC. The chain uses TRBV13 and TRBJ2-1, with 7 bases matching TRBD1. The V gene end was trimmed by 2 bases and the J gene end by 8 bases; junction bases not matched to a gene: 12. Germline-derived CDR1 and CDR2 are PRHDT and FYEKMQ (reference sequence). The CDR3 consists of 16 residues.

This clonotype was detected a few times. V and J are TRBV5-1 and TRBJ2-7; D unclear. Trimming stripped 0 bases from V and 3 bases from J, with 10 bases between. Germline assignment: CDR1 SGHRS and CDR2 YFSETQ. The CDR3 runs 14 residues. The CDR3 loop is CASSLDDLNYEQYF. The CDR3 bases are TGCGCCAGCAGCTTGGACGACTTGAACTACGAGCAGTACTTC.

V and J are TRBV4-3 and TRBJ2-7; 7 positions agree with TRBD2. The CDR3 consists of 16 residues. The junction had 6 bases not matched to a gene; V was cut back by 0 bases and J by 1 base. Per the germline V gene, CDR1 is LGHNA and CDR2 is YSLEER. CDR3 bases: TGCGCCAGCAGCCAAGATCCTGGAGCGGGATCCTACGAGCAGTACTTC. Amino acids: CASSQDPGAGSYEQYF.

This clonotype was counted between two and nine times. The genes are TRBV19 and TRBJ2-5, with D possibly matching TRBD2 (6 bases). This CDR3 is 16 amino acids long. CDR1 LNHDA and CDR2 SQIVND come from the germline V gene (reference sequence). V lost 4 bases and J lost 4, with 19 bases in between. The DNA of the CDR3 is TGTGCCAGTAGTAGCGACGTCCAGGGAGGCGGAGAGACCCAGTACTTC. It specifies CASSSDVQGGGETQYF.

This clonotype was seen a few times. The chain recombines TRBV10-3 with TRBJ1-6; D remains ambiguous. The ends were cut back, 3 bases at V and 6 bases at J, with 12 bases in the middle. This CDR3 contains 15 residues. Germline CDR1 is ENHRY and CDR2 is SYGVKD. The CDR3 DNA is TGTGCCATCAGTGACCCAGGCGCTGGTAATTCACCCCTCCACTTT. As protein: CAISDPGAGNSPLHF.

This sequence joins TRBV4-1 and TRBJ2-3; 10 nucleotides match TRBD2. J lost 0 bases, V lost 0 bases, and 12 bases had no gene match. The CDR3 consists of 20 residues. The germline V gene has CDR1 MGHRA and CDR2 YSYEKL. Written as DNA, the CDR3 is TGCGCCAGCAGCCAAGATTTGGGCCTAGCGGGAGACACGAGCACAGATACGCAGTATTTT. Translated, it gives CASSQDLGLAGDTSTDTQYF.

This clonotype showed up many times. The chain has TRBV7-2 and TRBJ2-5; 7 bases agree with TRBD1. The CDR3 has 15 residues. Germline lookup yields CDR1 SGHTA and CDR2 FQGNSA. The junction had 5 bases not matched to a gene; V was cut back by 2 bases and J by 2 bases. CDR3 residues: CASSLQTGWQETQYF. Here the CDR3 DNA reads TGTGCCAGCAGCTTACAGACAGGGTGGCAAGAGACCCAGTACTTC.

The CDR3 sequence: CASSKLAVTDTQYF. In DNA, the CDR3 is TGTGCCAGCAGTAAACTAGCGGTCACAGATACGCAGTATTTT. The J gene is TRBJ2-3, the V gene TRBV12-3 or TRBV12-4; TRBD2 matches at 8 bases. This CDR3 contains 14 residues. V dropped 5 bases and J dropped 2; count of bases not matched to a gene: 3.

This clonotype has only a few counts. The DNA for the CDR3 is TGCAGTGCTAGGGGGCATTCAAGAGCAGATACGCAGTATTTT. Encoded protein: CSARGHSRADTQYF. The gene calls are TRBV20-1 and TRBJ2-3; D may be TRBD1 (5 bases). Germline assignment: CDR1 DFQATT and CDR2 SNEGSKA (reference sequence). The CDR3 totals 14 residues. Deletions cut 3 bases from V and 4 bases from J, with 14 bases between.

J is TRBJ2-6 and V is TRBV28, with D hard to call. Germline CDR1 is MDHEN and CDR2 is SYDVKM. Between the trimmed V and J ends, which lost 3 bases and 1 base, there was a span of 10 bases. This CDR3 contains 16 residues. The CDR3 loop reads CASSFSTRSGANVLTF. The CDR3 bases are TGTGCCAGCAGTTTCTCTACCCGGTCTGGGGCCAACGTCCTGACTTTC.